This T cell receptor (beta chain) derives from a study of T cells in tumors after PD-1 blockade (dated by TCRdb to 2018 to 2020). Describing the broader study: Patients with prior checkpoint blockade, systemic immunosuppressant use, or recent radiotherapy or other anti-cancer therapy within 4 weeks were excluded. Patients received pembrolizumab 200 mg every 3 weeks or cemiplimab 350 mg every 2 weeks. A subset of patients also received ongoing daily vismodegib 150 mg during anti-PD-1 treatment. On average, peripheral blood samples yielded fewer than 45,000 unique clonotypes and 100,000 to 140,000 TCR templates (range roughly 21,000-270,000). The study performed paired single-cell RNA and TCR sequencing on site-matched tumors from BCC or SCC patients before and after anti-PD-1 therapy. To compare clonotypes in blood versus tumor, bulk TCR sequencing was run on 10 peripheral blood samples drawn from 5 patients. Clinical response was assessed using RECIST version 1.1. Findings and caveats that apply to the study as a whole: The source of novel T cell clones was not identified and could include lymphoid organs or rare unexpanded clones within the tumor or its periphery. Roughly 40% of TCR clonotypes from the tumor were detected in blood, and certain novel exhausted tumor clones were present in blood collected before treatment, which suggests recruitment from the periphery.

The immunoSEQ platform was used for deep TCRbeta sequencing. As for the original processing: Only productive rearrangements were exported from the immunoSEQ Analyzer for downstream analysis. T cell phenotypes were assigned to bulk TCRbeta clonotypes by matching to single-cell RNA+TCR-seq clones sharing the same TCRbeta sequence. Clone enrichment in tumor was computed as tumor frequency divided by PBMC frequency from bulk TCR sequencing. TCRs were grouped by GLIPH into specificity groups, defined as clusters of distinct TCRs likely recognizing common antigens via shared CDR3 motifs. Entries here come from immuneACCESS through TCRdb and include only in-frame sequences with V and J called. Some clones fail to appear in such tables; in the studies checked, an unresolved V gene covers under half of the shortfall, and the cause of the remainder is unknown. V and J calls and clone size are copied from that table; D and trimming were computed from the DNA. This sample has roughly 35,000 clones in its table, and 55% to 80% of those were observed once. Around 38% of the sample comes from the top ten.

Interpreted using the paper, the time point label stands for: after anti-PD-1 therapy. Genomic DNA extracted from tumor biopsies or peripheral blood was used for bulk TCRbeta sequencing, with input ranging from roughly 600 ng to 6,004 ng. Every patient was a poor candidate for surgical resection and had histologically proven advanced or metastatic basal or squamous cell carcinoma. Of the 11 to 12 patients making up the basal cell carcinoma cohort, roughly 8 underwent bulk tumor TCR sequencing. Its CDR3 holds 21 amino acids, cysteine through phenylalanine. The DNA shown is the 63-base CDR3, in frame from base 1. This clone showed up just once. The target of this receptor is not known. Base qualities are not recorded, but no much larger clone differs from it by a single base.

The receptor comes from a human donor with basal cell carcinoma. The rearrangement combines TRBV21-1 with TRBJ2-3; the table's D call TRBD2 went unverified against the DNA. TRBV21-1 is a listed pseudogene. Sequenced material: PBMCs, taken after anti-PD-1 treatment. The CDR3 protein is CASSNSRRPILAIPSTDTQYF. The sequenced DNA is TGTGCCAGCAGCAACTCCCGACGGCCGATTCTAGCGATTCCTAGCACAGATACGCAGTATTTT.